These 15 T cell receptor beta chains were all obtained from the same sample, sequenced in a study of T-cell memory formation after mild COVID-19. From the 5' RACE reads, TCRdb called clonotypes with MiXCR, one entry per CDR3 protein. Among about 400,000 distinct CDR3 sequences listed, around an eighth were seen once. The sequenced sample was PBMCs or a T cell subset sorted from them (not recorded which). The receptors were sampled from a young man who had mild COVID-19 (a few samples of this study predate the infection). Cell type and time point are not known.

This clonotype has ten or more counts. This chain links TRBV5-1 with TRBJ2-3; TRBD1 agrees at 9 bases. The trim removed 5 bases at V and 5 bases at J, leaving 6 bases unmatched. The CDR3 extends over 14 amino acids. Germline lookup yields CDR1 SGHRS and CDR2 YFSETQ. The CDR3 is CASRQGAVEDTQYF. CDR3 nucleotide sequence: TGCGCCAGCAGACAGGGGGCTGTGGAAGATACGCAGTATTTT.

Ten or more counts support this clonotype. CDR3 bases: TGTGCCAGCCCACCGGCGGAAGCAACTAATGAAAAACTGTTTTTT. It yields the protein CASPPAEATNEKLFF. The chain carries TRBV6-6 and TRBJ1-4; D is uncertain. This CDR3 spans 15 amino acids. Germline V gene lookup returns CDR1 MNHNY and CDR2 SVGAGI (reference sequence). Trimming removed 8 bases at V and 0 bases at J, with 13 bases between.

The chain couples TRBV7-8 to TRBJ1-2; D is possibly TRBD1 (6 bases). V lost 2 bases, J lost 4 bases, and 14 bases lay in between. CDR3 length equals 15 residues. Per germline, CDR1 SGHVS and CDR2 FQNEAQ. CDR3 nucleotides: TGTGCCAGCAGCTTATTACAGGGCGCAGGCTATGGCTACACCTTC. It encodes CASSLLQGAGYGYTF.

The CDR3 protein is CAWSGGQETQYF. The CDR3 DNA sequence: TGTGCCTGGAGCGGGGGCCAAGAGACCCAGTACTTC. The rearrangement links TRBV30 to TRBJ2-5; TRBD2 is a possible D gene (6 bases). V was cut by 3 bases and J by 1 base, with 6 bases left in between. The CDR3 is 12 amino acids. CDR1 GTSNPN and CDR2 SVGIG come from the germline V gene (reference sequence).

The CDR3 nucleotides read TGTGCCAGCAGTAGGTCGGACAGACGGAATGAAAAACTGTTTTTT. Amino acids: CASSRSDRRNEKLFF. The gene calls are TRBV12-3 or TRBV12-4 and TRBJ1-4; maybe TRBD1 (6 bases). The CDR3 consists of 15 residues. V was trimmed by 5 bases and J by 5 bases, leaving 15 bases between them.

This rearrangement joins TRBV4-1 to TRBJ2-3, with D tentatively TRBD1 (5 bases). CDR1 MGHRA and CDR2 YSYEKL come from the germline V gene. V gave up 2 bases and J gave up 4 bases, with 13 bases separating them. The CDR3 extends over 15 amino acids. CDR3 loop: CASSQHGQGPDTQYF. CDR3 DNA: TGCGCCAGCAGCCAACACGGGCAGGGCCCAGATACGCAGTATTTT.

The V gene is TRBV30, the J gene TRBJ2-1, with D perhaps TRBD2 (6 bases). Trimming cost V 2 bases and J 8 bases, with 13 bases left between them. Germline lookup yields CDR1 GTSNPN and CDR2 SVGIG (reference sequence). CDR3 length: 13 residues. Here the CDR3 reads CAWSTGGLDEQFF. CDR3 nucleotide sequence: TGTGCCTGGAGTACCGGGGGTCTGGATGAGCAGTTCTTC. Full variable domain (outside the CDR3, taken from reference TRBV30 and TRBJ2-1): SQTIHQWPATLVQPVGSPLSLECTVEGTSNPNLYWYRQAAGRGLQLLFYSVGIGQISSEVPQNLSASRPQDRQFILSSKKLLLSDSGFYLCAWSTGGLDEQFFGPGTRLTVL.

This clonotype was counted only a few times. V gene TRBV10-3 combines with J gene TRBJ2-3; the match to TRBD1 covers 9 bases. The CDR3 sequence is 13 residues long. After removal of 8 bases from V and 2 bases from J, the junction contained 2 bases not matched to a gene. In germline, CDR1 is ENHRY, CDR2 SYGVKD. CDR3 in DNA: TGTGCCATCGGGACAGGGTTCACAGATACGCAGTATTTT. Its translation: CAIGTGFTDTQYF.

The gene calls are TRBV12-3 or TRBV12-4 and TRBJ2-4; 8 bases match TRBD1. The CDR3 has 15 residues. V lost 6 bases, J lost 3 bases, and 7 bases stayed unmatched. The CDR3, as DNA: TGTGCCAGCAGATCCAGGGGGCCGGACAAAAACATTCAGTACTTC. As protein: CASRSRGPDKNIQYF.

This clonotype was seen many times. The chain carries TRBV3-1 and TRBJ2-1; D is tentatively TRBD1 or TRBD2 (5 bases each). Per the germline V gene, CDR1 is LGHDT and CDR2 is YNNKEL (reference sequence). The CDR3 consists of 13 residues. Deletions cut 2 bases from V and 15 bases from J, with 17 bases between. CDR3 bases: TGTGCCAGCAGCCAAAACTTGGGGGACCGTTGGTTCTTC. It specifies CASSQNLGDRWFF.

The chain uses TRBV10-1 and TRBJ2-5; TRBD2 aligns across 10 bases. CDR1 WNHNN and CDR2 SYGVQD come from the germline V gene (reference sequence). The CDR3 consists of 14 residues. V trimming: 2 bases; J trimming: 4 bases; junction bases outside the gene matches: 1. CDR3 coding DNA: TGCGCCAGCAGTGAGACTAGCGGGGCAGAGACCCAGTACTTC. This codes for CASSETSGAETQYF.

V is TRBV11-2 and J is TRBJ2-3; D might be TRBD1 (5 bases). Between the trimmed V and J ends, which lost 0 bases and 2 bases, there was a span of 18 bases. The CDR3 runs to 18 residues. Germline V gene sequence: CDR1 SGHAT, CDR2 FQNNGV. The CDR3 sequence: CASSLDGVGASFTDTQYF. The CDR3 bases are TGTGCCAGCAGCTTAGATGGTGTTGGGGCATCCTTCACAGATACGCAGTATTTT.

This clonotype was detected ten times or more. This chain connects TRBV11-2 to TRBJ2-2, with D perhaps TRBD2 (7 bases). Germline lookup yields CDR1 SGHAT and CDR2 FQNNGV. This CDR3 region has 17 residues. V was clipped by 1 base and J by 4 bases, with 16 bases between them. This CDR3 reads CASSLVGGGPSTGELFF. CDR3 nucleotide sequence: TGTGCCAGCAGCTTAGTCGGCGGGGGCCCGTCCACCGGGGAGCTGTTTTTT.

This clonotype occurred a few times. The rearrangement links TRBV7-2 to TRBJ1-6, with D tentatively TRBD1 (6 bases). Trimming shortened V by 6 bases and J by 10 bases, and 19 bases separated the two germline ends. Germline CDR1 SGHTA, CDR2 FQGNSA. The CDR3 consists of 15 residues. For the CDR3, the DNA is TGTGCCAGCAGATTGACAGGCGAGCTAGGATCACCCCTCCACTTT. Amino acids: CASRLTGELGSPLHF.

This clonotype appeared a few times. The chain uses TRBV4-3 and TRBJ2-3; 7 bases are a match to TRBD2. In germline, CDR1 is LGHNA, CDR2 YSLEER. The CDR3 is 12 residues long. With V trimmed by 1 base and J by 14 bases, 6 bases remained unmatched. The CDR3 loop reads CASSQGPSGLYF. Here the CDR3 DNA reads TGCGCCAGCAGCCAAGGGCCTAGCGGTCTGTATTTT.